This entry describes one TCR beta chain. CDR1 and CDR2 from the germline V gene are SGHRS and YFSETQ. Trimming cost V 4 bases and J 1 base, with 11 bases left between them. The CDR3 has 14 residues. These data belong to a study of blood T cell repertoires in COVID-19. Clones were sequenced by immunoSEQ multiplex PCR, and TCRdb holds only the in-frame ones, with some missing. This sample has approximately 470,000 clones; approximately 90% occur once, and the top ten carry 0.7%. This chain uses TRBV5-1 with TRBJ1-1, with D perhaps TRBD1 (5 bases). The sequenced sample consisted of PBMCs or T cells enriched from blood (not recorded which). This sequence was found in a woman under 30 who had recovered from COVID-19. The CDR3 is CASSIQGGNTEAFF. In DNA, the CDR3 is TGCGCCAGCAGCATCCAGGGAGGGAACACTGAAGCTTTCTTT.